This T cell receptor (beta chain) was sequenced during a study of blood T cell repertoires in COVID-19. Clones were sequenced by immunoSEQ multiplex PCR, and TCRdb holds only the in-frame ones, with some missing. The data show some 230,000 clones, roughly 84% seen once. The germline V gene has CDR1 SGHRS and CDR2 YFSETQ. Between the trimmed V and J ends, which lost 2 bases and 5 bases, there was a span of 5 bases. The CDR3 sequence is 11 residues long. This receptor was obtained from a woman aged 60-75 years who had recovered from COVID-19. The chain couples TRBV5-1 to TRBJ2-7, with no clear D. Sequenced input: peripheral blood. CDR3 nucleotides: TGCGCCAGCAGCTTAGAGCACGAGCAGTACTTC. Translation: CASSLEHEQYF. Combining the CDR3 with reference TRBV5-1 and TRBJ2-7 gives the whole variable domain KAGVTQTPRYLIKTRGQQVTLSCSPISGHRSVSWYQQTPGQGLQFLFEYFSETQRNKGNFPGRFSGRQFSNSRSEMNVSTLELGDSALYLCASSLEHEQYFGPGTRLTVT.